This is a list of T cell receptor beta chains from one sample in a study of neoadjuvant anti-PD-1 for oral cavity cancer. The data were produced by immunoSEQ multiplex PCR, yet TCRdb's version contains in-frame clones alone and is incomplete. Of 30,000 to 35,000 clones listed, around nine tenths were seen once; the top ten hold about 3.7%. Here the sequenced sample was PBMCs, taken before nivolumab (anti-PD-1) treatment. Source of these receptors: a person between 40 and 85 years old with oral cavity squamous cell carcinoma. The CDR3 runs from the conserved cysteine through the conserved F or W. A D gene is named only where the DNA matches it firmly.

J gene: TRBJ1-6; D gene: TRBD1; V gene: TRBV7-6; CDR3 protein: CASSSQGGDAISYNSPLHF; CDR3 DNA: TGTGCCAGCAGCAGCCAGGGGGGAGACGCCATCTCCTATAATTCACCCCTCCACTTT
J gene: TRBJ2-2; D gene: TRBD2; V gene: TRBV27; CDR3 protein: CASRRQEPGLGPTRELFF; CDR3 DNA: TGTGCCAGCAGAAGACAGGAACCGGGACTAGGGCCAACACGGGAGCTGTTTTTT
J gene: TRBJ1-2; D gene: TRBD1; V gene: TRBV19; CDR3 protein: CASSNQLGTGYGYTF; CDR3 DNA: TGTGCCAGTAGTAACCAGCTCGGGACAGGCTATGGCTACACCTTC
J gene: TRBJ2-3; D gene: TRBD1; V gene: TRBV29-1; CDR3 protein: CSVDHGTGGLPDTQYF; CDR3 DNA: TGCAGCGTAGATCACGGGACAGGGGGCCTGCCAGATACGCAGTATTTT
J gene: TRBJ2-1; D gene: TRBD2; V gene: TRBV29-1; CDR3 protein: CSVGTSGGHNEQFF; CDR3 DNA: TGCAGCGTTGGGACTAGCGGGGGCCACAATGAGCAGTTCTTC
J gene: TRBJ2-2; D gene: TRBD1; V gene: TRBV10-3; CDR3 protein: CAISVQGDTGELFF; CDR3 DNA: TGTGCCATCAGTGTACAGGGGGACACCGGGGAGCTGTTTTTT
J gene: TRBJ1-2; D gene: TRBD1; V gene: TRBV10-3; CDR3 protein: CAISESGTGDYGYTF; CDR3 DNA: TGTGCCATCAGTGAGTCTGGGACAGGCGACTATGGCTACACCTTC
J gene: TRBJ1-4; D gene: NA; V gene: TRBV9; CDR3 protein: CASSVGLAATLFF; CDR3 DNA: TGTGCCAGCAGCGTAGGATTGGCTGCCACTCTGTTTTTT
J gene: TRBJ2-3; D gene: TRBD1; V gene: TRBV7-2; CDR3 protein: CASRSPGQVDTQYF; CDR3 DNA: TGTGCCAGCCGTTCCCCGGGACAGGTAGATACGCAGTATTTT
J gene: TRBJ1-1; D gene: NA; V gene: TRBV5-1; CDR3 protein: CASRVGDTEAFF; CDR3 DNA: TGCGCCAGCAGGGTAGGGGACACTGAAGCTTTCTTT
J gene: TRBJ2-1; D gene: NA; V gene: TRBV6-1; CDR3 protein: CASVRTTWSNEQFF; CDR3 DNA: TGTGCCAGCGTCCGGACTACCTGGTCCAATGAGCAGTTCTTC
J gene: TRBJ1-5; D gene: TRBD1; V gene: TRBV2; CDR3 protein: CASSLKGGQTSNQPQHF; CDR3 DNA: TGTGCCAGCAGCCTGAAAGGGGGACAGACTAGCAATCAGCCCCAGCATTTT
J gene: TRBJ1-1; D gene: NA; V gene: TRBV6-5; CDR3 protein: CASSRGQLVTEAFF; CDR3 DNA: TGTGCCAGCAGCCGAGGACAGTTGGTCACTGAAGCTTTCTTT
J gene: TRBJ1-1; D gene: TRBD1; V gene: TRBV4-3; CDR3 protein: CASSRGQGDAFF; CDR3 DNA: TGCGCCAGCAGCCGCGGACAGGGCGACGCTTTCTTT
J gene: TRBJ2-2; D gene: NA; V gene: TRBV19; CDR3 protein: CASKAHGELFF; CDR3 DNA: TGTGCCAGTAAGGCGCACGGGGAGCTGTTTTTT
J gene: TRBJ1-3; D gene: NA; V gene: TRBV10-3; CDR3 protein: CAISESPDHHSGNTIYF; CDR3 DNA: TGTGCCATCAGTGAGTCGCCGGACCATCACTCTGGAAACACCATATATTTT
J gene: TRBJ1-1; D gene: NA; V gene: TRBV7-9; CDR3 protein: CASSPPGRLNTEAFF; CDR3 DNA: TGTGCCAGCAGCCCCCCGGGACGCCTGAACACTGAAGCTTTCTTT